Listed here are 16 T cell receptor beta chains from one sample, sequenced in a study of blood T cell repertoires in COVID-19. This table comes from immunoSEQ multiplex PCR, and its TCRdb copy is limited to in-frame clones, with some not included. Counted here are approximately 240,000 clones, 87% occurring once; the ten biggest clones make up about 6%. The sequencing input was PBMCs or T cells enriched from blood (not recorded which). These receptors all come from a woman under 40 with acute COVID-19.

The chain joins TRBV7-9 to TRBJ1-1; TRBD1 is a possible D gene (5 bases). CDR1 is SEHNR, CDR2 FQNEAQ, per germline (reference sequence). The CDR3 is 14 residues long. V lost 4 bases and J lost 8, with 17 bases in between. CDR3 residues: CASSSLSGVPEAFF. Here the CDR3 DNA reads TGTGCCAGCAGCTCCCTATCGGGGGTACCGGAAGCTTTCTTT.

The chain links TRBV5-6 to TRBJ2-1, with 9 bases identical to TRBD2. The CDR3 length is 15 residues. CDR1 is SGHDT and CDR2 is YYEEEE in the germline V gene. V trimming: 4 bases; J trimming: 3 bases; junction bases outside the gene matches: 5. The CDR3 here is CASSPETSGYNEQFF. The CDR3 coding sequence is TGTGCCAGCAGCCCGGAGACTAGCGGCTACAATGAGCAGTTCTTC.

The CDR3 sequence: CASSLRTGVSTEAFF. CDR3 nucleotides: TGTGCCAGCAGCTTAAGGACAGGTGTTAGCACTGAAGCTTTCTTT. This chain connects TRBV7-2 to TRBJ1-1; 7 positions agree with TRBD1. V was clipped by 2 bases and J by 4 bases; unmatched bases: 7. CDR1 and CDR2 from the germline V gene are SGHTA and FQGNSA. The CDR3 contains 15 residues.

This clone was observed a single time. J is TRBJ1-5 and V is TRBV19; TRBD1 agrees at 10 bases. From germline, CDR1 is LNHDA and CDR2 SQIVND (reference sequence). With 7 bases clipped from V and 4 bases from J, the junction kept 4 bases outside the gene matches. This CDR3 comprises 14 residues. CDR3 DNA: TGTGCCAGTACTAAGGACAGGGGGAATCAGCCCCAGCATTTT. It yields the protein CASTKDRGNQPQHF.

This clone was counted once. V is TRBV6-5 and J is TRBJ1-3; D perhaps matches TRBD1 (5 bases). The V end lost 10 bases, the J end lost 0 bases, and 10 bases lay between the germline ends. CDR1 is MNHEY, CDR2 SVGAGI, per germline. This CDR3 comprises 13 residues. The CDR3 loop is CAIRGSSGNTIYF. Written as DNA, the CDR3 is TGTGCCATAAGGGGTTCCTCTGGAAACACCATATATTTT.

This clone was detected once. J is TRBJ1-2 and V is TRBV5-4; D may be TRBD1 (6 bases). The CDR3 runs to 16 residues. V dropped 2 bases and J dropped 7 bases, with 21 bases sitting between them. Per germline, CDR1 SGHNT and CDR2 YYREEE (reference sequence). This CDR3 is CASSLGPRRGGGGYTF. The DNA of the CDR3 is TGTGCCAGCAGCTTAGGCCCTCGTAGGGGGGGTGGTGGCTACACCTTC.

The V and J genes are TRBV7-6 and TRBJ2-3, with D possibly matching TRBD2 (7 bases). V dropped 8 bases and J dropped 2 bases, with 20 bases sitting between them. CDR3 length: 16 residues. The germline V gene encodes CDR1 SGHVS and CDR2 FNYEAQ. This CDR3 reads CASGVWGGAVTDTQYF. The CDR3 region has the DNA TGTGCCAGCGGAGTTTGGGGGGGGGCTGTCACAGATACGCAGTATTTT.

The genes are TRBV28 and TRBJ2-7; D possibly corresponds to TRBD2 (6 bases). With 6 bases removed from V and 3 bases from J, the gap between germline ends came to 18 bases. This CDR3 region has 15 residues. Germline CDR1 and CDR2: MDHEN and SYDVKM. CDR3 in DNA: TGTGCCAGCAGGACGCTCGGGGGAAACGGCTACGAGCAGTACTTC. Translated: CASRTLGGNGYEQYF.

The table lists this clone with a few counts. This chain joins TRBV28 and TRBJ2-1; TRBD2 might be the D (5 bases). This CDR3 spans 17 amino acids. The V end lost 2 bases, the J end lost 7 bases, and 21 bases lay between the germline ends. Germline V gene data show CDR1 as MDHEN and CDR2 as SYDVKM. The CDR3 coding sequence is TGTGCCAGCAGTTTACTTAGACCGGGGAGTTGGAGTAATGAGCAGTTCTTC. It codes for CASSLLRPGSWSNEQFF.

The J gene is TRBJ2-5, the V gene TRBV27, with 12 bases aligning to TRBD2. From germline, CDR1 is MNHEY and CDR2 SMNVEV (reference sequence). This CDR3 is 18 amino acids long. The V segment lost 2 bases and the J segment 4 bases; nucleotides outside the gene matches: 11. In DNA, the CDR3 is TGTGCCAGCAGTTTAGGCCCCAGGCTAGCGGGAGGGCCAGAGACCCAGTACTTC. Translated: CASSLGPRLAGGPETQYF.

This sequence joins TRBV4-2 and TRBJ1-6, with D tentatively TRBD1 (6 bases). V was cut by 3 bases and J by 6 bases, with 12 bases left in between. The CDR3 sequence is 15 residues long. Per germline, CDR1 LGHNA and CDR2 YNFKEQ. The CDR3 loop is CASSQRQDPNSPLHF. The CDR3 coding sequence is TGTGCCAGCAGCCAGAGACAGGACCCTAATTCACCCCTCCACTTT.

This clone showed up just once. The J gene is TRBJ2-4, the V gene TRBV28; D is unclear. Germline-derived CDR1 and CDR2 are MDHEN and SYDVKM. With 7 bases removed from V and 2 bases from J, the gap between germline ends came to 12 bases. The CDR3 contains 14 residues. CDR3 in DNA: TGTGCCAGCAACGCTCCCCAGACCAAAAACATTCAGTACTTC. As protein: CASNAPQTKNIQYF.

In DNA, the CDR3 is TGTGCCAGCAGCCCATCTAAGCGGGGGAGCTCCTACAATGAGCAGTTCTTC. Translation: CASSPSKRGSSYNEQFF. V usage is TRBV3-1 (or the pseudogene TRBV3-2) and J usage is TRBJ2-1; 8 bases are a match to TRBD2. Per the germline V gene, CDR1 is LGHDT and CDR2 is YNNKEL (reference sequence). Germline trimming cut 4 bases from V and 0 bases from J; bases unmatched to any gene: 8. This CDR3 has 17 amino acids.

V and J are TRBV5-4 and TRBJ2-1, with D perhaps TRBD1 (6 bases). This CDR3 is built from 14 residues. V shed 4 bases and J shed 9 bases, with 17 bases lying between them. Germline V gene sequence: CDR1 SGHNT, CDR2 YYREEE (reference sequence). The CDR3 loop is CASSAAGRDTEQFF. In nucleotides, the CDR3 is TGTGCCAGCAGCGCGGCGGGCAGGGACACTGAGCAGTTCTTC.

The chain joins TRBV28 to TRBJ2-3, with D possibly being TRBD1 (6 bases). Trimming left V 6 bases short and J 8 bases short, with 24 bases between. Germline CDR1 MDHEN, CDR2 SYDVKM. The CDR3 totals 16 residues. The CDR3 nucleotides are TGTGCCAGCAGGACACCGACCAGGGGAGTTATAGCTACGCAGTATTTT. Translating it yields CASRTPTRGVIATQYF.

This clone was counted a single time. DNA of the CDR3: TGTGCCAGCAGCCAAGCTCTTCCTGAGCAGTTCTTC. Its translation is CASSQALPEQFF. This rearrangement joins TRBV3-1 (or the pseudogene TRBV3-2) to TRBJ2-1; D uncertain. V was shortened by 1 base and J by 9 bases, with 7 bases between the two germline ends. Germline CDR1 LGHDT, CDR2 YNNKEL (reference sequence). There are 12 residues in the CDR3.